This T cell receptor beta chain was captured by sequencing in a study of blood T cell repertoires in COVID-19. Overall study: T cells, B-cell-depleted T cells, or PBMCs supplied cDNA or gDNA.

This table comes from immunoSEQ multiplex PCR, and its TCRdb copy is limited to in-frame clones, with some not included. Counted here are more than 300,000 clones, 88% occurring once; the ten biggest clones make up approximately 7.3%. This CDR3 has 16 amino acids. Per the germline V gene, CDR1 is SGHRS and CDR2 is YFSETQ. J was trimmed by 2 bases and V by 4 bases; bases with no gene match: 11. The source material was peripheral blood. The sequence was obtained from a woman between 65 and 79 years old with COVID-19, enrolled during active disease. V gene TRBV5-1 combines with J gene TRBJ1-1, with 7 bases fitting TRBD1. Written as DNA, the CDR3 is TGCGCCAGCAGCCCGGAACCCACAGGGGTAAACACTGAAGCTTTCTTT. Translation: CASSPEPTGVNTEAFF.